Given below is one T cell receptor beta chain in context. This sample is drawn from a study of OX40 agonist ivuxolimab in advanced cancers. The method was immunoSEQ multiplex PCR; TCRdb's version includes in-frame clones alone and lacks a portion of them. The profile shows tens of thousands of clones, roughly 90% of them singletons. V shed 8 bases and J shed 7 bases, with 11 bases lying between them. The germline V gene encodes CDR1 MNHEY and CDR2 SMNVEV (reference sequence). CDR3 length equals 11 residues. The chain has TRBV27 and TRBJ1-1; no definite D call. The clonotype originates from an adult with an advanced solid tumor such as melanoma, head and neck, liver or kidney cancer. This sample comprised CD4+ or CD8+ T cells sorted from blood, obtained in a trial of the OX40 agonist ivuxolimab. CDR3 region: CASSSHGEAFF. CDR3 nucleotides: TGTGCCAGCTCCTCCCACGGTGAAGCTTTCTTT.